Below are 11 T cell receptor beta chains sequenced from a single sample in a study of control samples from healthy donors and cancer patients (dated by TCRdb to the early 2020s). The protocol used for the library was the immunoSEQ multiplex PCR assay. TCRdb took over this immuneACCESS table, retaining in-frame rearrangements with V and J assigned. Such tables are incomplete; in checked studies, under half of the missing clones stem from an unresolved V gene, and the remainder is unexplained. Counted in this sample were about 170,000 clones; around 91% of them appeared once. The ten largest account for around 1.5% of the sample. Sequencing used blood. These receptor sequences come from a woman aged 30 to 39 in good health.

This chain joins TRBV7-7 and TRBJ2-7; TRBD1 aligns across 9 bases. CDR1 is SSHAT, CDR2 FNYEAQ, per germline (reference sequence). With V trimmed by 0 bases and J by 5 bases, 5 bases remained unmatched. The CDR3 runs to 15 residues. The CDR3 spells CASSLAPGQGHEQYF. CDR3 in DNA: TGTGCCAGCAGCTTAGCCCCGGGACAGGGTCACGAGCAGTACTTC.

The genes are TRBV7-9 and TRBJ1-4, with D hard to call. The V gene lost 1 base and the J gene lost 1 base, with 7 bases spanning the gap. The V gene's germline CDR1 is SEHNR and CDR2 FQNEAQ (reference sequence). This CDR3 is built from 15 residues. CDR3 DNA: TGTGCCAGCAGCTTAGGGGGTGTAACTAATGAAAAACTGTTTTTT. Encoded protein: CASSLGGVTNEKLFF.

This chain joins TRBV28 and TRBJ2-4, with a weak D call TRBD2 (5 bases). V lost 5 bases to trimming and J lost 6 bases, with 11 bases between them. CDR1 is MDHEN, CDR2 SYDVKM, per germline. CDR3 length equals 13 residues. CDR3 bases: TGTGCCAGCAGTGCGGACTGGCGAAACATTCAGTACTTC. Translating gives CASSADWRNIQYF.

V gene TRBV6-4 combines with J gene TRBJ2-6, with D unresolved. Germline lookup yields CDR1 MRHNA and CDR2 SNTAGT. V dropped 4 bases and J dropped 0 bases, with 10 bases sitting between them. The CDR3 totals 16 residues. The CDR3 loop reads CASSADGSSGANVLTF. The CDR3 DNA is TGTGCCAGCAGTGCGGACGGTTCCTCTGGGGCCAACGTCCTGACTTTC.

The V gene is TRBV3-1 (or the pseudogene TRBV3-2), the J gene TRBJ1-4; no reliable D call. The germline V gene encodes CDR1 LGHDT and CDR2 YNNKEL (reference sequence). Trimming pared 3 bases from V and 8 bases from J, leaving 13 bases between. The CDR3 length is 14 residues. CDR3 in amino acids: CASSQRWSEEKLFF. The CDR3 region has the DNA TGTGCCAGCAGCCAGAGATGGTCCGAAGAAAAACTGTTTTTT.

CDR3 nucleotide sequence: TGTGCCAGCAGACCGACAGGGGTTGGGGGTGAAAAACTGTTTTTT. Translating it yields CASRPTGVGGEKLFF. The chain is built from TRBV11-2 and TRBJ1-4, with 8 bases identical to TRBD1. CDR1 and CDR2 from the germline V gene are SGHAT and FQNNGV. V trimming: 6 bases; J trimming: 7 bases; junction bases outside the gene matches: 10. CDR3 length: 15 amino acids.

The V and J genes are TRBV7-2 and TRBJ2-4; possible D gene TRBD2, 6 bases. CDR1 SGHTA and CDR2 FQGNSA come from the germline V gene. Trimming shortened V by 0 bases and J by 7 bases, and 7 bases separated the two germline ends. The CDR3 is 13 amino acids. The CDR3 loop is CASSLAGGNIQYF. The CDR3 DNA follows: TGTGCCAGCAGCTTAGCGGGGGGTAACATTCAGTACTTC. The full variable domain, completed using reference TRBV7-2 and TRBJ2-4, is GAGVSQSPSNKVTEKGKDVELRCDPISGHTALYWYRQSLGQGLEFLIYFQGNSAPDKSGLPSDRFSAERTGGSVSTLTIQRTQQEDSAVYLCASSLAGGNIQYFGAGTRLSVL.

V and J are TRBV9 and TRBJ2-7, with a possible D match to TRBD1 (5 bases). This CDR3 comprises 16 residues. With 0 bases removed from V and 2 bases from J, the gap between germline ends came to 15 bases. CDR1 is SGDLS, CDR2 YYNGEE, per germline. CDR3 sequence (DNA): TGTGCCAGCAGCGTAGCTACGGCAGGGCCCCCCTACGAGCAGTACTTC. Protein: CASSVATAGPPYEQYF.

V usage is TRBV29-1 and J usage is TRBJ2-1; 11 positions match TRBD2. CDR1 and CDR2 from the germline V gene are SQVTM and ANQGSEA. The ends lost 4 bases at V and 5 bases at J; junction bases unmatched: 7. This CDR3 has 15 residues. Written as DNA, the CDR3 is TGCAGCGTTGGCACTAGCGGGAGAAGCAACAATGAGCAGTTCTTC. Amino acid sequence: CSVGTSGRSNNEQFF.

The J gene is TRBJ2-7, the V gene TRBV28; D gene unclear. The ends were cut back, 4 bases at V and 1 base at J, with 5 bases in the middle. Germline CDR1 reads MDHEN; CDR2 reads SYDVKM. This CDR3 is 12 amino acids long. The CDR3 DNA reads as TGTGCCAGCAGTTGGAGTTCCTACGAGCAGTACTTC. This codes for CASSWSSYEQYF.

CDR3 sequence reads: CASRLPGQGGGNQPQHF. The CDR3 nucleotides are TGTGCCAGCAGATTACCGGGACAGGGTGGTGGCAATCAGCCCCAGCATTTT. This chain uses TRBV7-9 with TRBJ1-5; 9 bases align to TRBD1. The CDR3 has 17 amino acids. Trimming cost V 6 bases and J 2 bases; bases outside gene matches: 11. CDR1 is SEHNR, CDR2 FQNEAQ, per germline (reference sequence).